This T cell receptor beta chain was recorded in a study of T-cell reconstitution after alpha-beta-depleted transplantation in children. Points from the study as a whole: Expanded graft clones numbering several hundred reportedly gave rise to alpha-beta T cells about two months after transplant. Surviving recipient T cells and thymic progenitors produced the high day-60 TCRbeta diversity seen in some patients. Hyperexpanded clones declined; after one year, newly produced T cells mostly supplied diversity.

Unique molecular identifiers were incorporated when the TCRbeta library was constructed. Each CDR3 protein is one row after TCRdb ran MiXCR on the PCR reads. The table shows around 440,000 distinct CDR3 sequences, with about 17% occurring only once. A remark on this clonotype: No antigen is known for it.

The TCR comes from a boy in the first two years of life who had a stem cell transplant for Wiskott-Aldrich syndrome, so the T cells may come from the graft donor. Sequencing was performed on PBMCs, mostly from graft donor cells, taken 360 days after TCRalphabeta/CD19-depleted stem cell transplant.

CDR3 DNA: TGCAGCGTTGAAGGCATGATTAGCACAGATACGCAGTATTTT. Amino acid sequence: CSVEGMISTDTQYF. The chain is built from TRBV29-1 and TRBJ2-3, with no clear D. CDR1 is SQVTM, CDR2 ANQGSEA, per germline. The CDR3 has 14 residues. Trimming pared 1 base from V and 0 bases from J, leaving 8 bases between.